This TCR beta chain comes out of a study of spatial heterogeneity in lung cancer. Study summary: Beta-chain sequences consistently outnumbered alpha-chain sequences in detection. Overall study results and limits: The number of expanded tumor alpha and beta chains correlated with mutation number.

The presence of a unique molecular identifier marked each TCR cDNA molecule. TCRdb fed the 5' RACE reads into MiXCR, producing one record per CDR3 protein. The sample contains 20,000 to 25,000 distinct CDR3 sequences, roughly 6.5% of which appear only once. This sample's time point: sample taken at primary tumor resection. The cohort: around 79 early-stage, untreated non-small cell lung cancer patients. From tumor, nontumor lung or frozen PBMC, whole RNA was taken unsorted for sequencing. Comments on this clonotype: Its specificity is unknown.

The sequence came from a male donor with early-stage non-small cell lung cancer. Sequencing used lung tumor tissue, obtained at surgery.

For the CDR3, the DNA is TGTGCCAGCAGCCTCAGAAAACCCCAGAACACTGAAGCTTTCTTT. Residues: CASSLRKPQNTEAFF. The chain is built from TRBV12-3 or TRBV12-4 and TRBJ1-1; no clear D gene. The ends were cut back, 6 bases at V and 1 base at J, with 15 bases in the middle. CDR3 length equals 15 residues.